This T cell receptor (beta chain) was sequenced in a study of graft-versus-host responses after intestinal transplantation. This CDR3 contains 15 residues. Deletions cut 1 base from V and 2 bases from J, with 11 bases between. Per germline, CDR1 SEHNR and CDR2 FQNEAQ (reference sequence). Generated by immunoSEQ multiplex PCR, the TCRdb table keeps only in-frame clones and is missing some. The sample shows roughly 100,000 clones, roughly 87% of them seen only once. A word on this clone: Its antigen is unidentified.

The chain is built from TRBV7-9 and TRBJ2-5; D gene ambiguous. Sequenced material: unstimulated CD4+ T cells sorted from spleen or lymph node cells, taken before intestinal transplant. The source of this sequence is a human donor who received an intestinal transplant. CDR3: CASSLGTGLQETQYF. In DNA, the CDR3 is TGTGCCAGCAGCTTAGGGACGGGTCTTCAAGAGACCCAGTACTTC.